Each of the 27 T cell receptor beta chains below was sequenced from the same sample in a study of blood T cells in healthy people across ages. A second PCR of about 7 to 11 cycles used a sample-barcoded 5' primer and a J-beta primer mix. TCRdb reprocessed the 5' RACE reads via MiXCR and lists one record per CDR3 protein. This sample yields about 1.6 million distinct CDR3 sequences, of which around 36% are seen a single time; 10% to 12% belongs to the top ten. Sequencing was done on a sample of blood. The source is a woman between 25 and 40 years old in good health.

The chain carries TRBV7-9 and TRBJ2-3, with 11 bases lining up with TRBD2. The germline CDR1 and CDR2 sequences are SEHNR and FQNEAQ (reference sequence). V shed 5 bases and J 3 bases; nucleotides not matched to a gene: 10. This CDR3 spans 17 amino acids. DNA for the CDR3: TGTGCCAGCAGCCGCGGACTAGCGGGCAAGCCAACAGATACGCAGTATTTT. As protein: CASSRGLAGKPTDTQYF.

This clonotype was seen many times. Written as DNA, the CDR3 is TGCAGCGTTGCCTCCGGGACCACCTATGGCTACACCTTC. As protein: CSVASGTTYGYTF. The V call is TRBV29-1, the J call TRBJ1-2; maybe TRBD1 (5 bases). V was cut by 4 bases and J by 4 bases, with 13 bases left in between. Germline CDR1 reads SQVTM; CDR2 reads ANQGSEA. This CDR3 spans 13 amino acids.

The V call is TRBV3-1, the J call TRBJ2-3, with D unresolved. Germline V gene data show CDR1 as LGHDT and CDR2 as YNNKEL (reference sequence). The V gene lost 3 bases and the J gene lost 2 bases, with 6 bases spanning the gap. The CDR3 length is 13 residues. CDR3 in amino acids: CASSQVNTDTQYF. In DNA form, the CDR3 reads TGTGCCAGCAGCCAGGTCAACACAGATACGCAGTATTTT.

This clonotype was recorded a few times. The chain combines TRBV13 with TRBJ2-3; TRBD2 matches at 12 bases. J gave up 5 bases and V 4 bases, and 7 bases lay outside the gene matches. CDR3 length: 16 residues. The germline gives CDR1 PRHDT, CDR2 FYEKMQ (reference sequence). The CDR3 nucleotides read TGTGCCAGCAGCTCTAGCGGGGGGGCTAAGGAAGATACGCAGTATTTT. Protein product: CASSSSGGAKEDTQYF.

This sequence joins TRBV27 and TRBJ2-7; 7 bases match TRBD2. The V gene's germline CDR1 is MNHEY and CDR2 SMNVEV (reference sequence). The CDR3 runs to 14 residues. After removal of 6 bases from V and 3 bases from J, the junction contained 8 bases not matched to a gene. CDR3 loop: CASSPWGGNYEQYF. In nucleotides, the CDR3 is TGTGCCAGCAGCCCTTGGGGAGGGAACTACGAGCAGTACTTC.

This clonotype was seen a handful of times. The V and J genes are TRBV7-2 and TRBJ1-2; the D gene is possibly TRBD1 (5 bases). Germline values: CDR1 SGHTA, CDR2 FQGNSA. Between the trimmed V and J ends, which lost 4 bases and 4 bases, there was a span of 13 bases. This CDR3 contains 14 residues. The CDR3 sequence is CASSWTSAGYGYTF. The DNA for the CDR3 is TGTGCCAGCAGCTGGACATCGGCTGGCTATGGCTACACCTTC.

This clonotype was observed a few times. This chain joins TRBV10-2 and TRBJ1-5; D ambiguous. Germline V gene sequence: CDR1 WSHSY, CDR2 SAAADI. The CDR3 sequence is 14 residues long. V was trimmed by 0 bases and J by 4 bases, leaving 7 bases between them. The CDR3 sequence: CASSESNRNQPQHF. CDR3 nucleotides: TGCGCCAGCAGTGAGTCGAACAGAAATCAGCCCCAGCATTTT.

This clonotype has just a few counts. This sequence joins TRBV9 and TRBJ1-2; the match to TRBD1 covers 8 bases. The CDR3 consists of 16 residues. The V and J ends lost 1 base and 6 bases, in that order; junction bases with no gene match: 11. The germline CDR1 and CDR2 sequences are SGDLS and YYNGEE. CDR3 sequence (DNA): TGTGCCAGCAGCGTAACACCAGGGGGCGTTAAGGATGGCTACACCTTC. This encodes CASSVTPGGVKDGYTF.

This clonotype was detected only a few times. The DNA for the CDR3 is TGCAGTGGAATGAGCGGAGCCCCTTACGAGCAGTACTTC. Its translation is CSGMSGAPYEQYF. The chain is built from TRBV20-1 and TRBJ2-7, with D possibly being TRBD2 (5 bases). V lost 7 bases, J lost 4 bases, and 17 bases lay in between. CDR3 length equals 13 residues. Germline loops: CDR1 DFQATT, CDR2 SNEGSKA (reference sequence).

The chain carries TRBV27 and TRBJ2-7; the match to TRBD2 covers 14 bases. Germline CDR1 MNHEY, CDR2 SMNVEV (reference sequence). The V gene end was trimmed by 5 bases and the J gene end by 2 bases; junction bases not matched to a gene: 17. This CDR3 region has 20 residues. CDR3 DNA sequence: TGTGCCAGCAGTCCCCCGGGACTAGCGGGAGCCCCCCAGTTAACCTACGAGCAGTACTTC. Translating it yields CASSPPGLAGAPQLTYEQYF.

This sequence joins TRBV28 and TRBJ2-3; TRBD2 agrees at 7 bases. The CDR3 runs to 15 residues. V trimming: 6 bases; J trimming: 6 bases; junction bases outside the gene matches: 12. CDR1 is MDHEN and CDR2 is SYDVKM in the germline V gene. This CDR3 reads CASSLGGIGVDTQYF. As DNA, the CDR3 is TGTGCCAGCAGCCTGGGGGGGATCGGGGTTGATACGCAGTATTTT.

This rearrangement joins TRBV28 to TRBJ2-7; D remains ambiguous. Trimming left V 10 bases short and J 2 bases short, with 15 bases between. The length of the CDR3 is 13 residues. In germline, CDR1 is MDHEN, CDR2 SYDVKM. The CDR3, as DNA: TGTGCCACCTTGGACGTTTTTACCTACGAGCAGTACTTC. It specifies CATLDVFTYEQYF.

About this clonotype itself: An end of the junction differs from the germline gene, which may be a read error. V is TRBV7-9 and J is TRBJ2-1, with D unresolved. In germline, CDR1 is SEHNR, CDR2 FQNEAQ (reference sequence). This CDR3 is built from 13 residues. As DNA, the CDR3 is TGTGCTAGCATCATTCTCCCCTACAATGAGCAGTTCTTC. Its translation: CASIILPYNEQFF.

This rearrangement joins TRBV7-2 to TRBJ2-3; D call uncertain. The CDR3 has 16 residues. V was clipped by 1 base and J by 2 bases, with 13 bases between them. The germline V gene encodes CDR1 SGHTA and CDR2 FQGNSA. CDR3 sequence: CASSLEFGRNTDTQYF. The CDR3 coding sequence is TGTGCCAGCAGCTTAGAGTTCGGACGGAACACAGATACGCAGTATTTT.

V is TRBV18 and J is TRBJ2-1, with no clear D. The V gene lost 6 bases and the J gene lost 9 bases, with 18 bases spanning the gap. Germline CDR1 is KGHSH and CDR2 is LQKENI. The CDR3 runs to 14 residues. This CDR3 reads CASSPSLGSVEQFF. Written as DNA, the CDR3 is TGTGCCAGCTCTCCGTCCTTGGGATCCGTTGAGCAGTTCTTC.

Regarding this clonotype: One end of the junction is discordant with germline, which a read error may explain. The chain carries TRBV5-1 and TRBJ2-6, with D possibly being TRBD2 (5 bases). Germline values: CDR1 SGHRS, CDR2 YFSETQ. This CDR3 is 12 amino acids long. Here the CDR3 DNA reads TGCGTCAGCAGCTTGAGGGCCGACGTCCTGACTTTC. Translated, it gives CVSSLRADVLTF.

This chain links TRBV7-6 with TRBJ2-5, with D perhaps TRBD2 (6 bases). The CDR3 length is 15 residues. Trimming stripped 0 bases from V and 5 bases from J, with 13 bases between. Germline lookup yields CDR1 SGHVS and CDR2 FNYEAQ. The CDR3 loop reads CASSLARDWGETQYF. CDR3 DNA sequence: TGTGCCAGCAGCTTAGCTCGGGACTGGGGGGAGACCCAGTACTTC.

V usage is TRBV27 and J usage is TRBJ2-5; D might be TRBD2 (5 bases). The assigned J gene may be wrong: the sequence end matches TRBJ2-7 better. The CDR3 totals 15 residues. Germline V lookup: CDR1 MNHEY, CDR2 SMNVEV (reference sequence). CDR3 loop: CASSSGPGLPLEQYF. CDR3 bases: TGTGCCAGCAGTTCTGGACCCGGACTGCCCCTCGAGCAGTACTTC.

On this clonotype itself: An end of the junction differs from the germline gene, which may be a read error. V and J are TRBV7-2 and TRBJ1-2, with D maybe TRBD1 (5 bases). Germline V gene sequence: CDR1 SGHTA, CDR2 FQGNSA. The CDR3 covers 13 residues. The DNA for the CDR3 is TGTGCCAGCAGCCTGGACAATAACTATGGCTGCACCTTC. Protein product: CASSLDNNYGCTF.

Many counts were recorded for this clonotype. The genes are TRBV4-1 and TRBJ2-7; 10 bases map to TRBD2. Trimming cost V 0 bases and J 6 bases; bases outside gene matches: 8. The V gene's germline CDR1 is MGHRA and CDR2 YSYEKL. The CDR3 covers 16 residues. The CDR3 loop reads CASSQEGVSSGSEQYF. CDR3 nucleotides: TGCGCCAGCAGCCAAGAAGGGGTGTCTAGCGGGAGCGAGCAGTACTTC.

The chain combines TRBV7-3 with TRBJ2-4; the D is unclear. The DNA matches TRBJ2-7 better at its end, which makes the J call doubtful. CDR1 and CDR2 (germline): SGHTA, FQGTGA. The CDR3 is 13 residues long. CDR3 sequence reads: CASSLDVSHEQYF. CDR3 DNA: TGTGCCAGCAGCCTAGATGTCAGCCACGAGCAGTACTTC.

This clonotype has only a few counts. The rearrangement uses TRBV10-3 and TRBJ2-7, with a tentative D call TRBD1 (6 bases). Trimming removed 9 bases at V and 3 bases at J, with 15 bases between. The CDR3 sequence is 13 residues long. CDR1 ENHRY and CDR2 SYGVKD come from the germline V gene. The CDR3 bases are TGTGCCATTACTCCAGGGGCGGGCTACGAGCAGTACTTC. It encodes CAITPGAGYEQYF.

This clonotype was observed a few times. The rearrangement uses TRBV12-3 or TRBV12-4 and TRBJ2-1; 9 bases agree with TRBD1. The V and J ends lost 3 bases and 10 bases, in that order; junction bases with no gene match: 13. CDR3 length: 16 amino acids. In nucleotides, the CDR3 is TGTGCCAGCAGTTTTAGGGGGACAGGGCCCCTAGGGGAGCAGTTCTTC. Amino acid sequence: CASSFRGTGPLGEQFF.

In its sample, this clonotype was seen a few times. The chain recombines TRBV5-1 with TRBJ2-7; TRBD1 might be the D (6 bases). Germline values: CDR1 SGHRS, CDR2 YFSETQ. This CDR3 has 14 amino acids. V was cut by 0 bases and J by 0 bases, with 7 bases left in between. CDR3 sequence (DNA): TGCGCCAGCAGCTTGGAGGGGGACTCCTACGAGCAGTACTTC. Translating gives CASSLEGDSYEQYF. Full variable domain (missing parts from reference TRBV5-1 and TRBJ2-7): KAGVTQTPRYLIKTRGQQVTLSCSPISGHRSVSWYQQTPGQGLQFLFEYFSETQRNKGNFPGRFSGRQFSNSRSEMNVSTLELGDSALYLCASSLEGDSYEQYFGPGTRLTVT.

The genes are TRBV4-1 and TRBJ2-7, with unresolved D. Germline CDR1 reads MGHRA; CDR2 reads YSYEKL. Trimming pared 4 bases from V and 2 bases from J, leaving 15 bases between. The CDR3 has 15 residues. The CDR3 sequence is CASSRVNPGTYEQYF. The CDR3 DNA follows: TGCGCCAGCAGCCGAGTAAACCCTGGGACCTACGAGCAGTACTTC.

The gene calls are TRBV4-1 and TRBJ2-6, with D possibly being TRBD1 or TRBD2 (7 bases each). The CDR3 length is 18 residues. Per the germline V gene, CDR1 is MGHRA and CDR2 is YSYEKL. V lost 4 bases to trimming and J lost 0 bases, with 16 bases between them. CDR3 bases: TGCGCCAGCAGCCCCCGGGCAGGGGGGGCCTCTGGGGCCAACGTCCTGACTTTC. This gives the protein CASSPRAGGASGANVLTF.

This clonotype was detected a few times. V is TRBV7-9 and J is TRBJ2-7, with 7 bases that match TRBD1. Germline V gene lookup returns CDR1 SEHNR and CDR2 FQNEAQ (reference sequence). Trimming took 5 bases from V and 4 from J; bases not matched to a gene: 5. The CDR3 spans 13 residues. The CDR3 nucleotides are TGTGCCAGCAGCGCGACAGGGAGATACGAGCAGTACTTC. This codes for CASSATGRYEQYF.